This passage covers 11 T cell receptor beta chains from one sample sequenced in a study of blood T cell repertoires in COVID-19. Using immunoSEQ multiplex PCR, the repertoire was profiled, and TCRdb retains in-frame clones only, with some absent. The data contain 150,000 to 170,000 clones, roughly 84% of them singletons. The specimen sequenced was peripheral blood. All receptors derive from a woman aged 60-75 years with COVID-19, enrolled during active disease.

This clone was counted a single time. The rearrangement links TRBV21-1 to TRBJ2-1; TRBD2, the table's D call, was not compared with the DNA. TRBV21-1 is designated a pseudogene. The CDR3 runs 15 residues. As DNA, the CDR3 is TGTGCCAGCAGATCGGGACTAGCGGGGTTCAATGAGCAGTTCTTC. This codes for CASRSGLAGFNEQFF.

V usage is TRBV6-2 or TRBV6-3 and J usage is TRBJ2-4, with D uncertain. The germline gives CDR1 MNHEY, CDR2 SVGEGT. With 5 bases removed from V and 0 bases from J, the gap between germline ends came to 11 bases. This CDR3 is 15 amino acids long. The CDR3 here is CASSVNLLAKNIQYF. CDR3 sequence (DNA): TGTGCCAGCAGTGTGAATTTACTAGCCAAAAACATTCAGTACTTC.

The rearrangement uses TRBV4-1 and TRBJ1-6; D gene unclear. CDR1 and CDR2 (germline): MGHRA, YSYEKL. The ends were cut back, 1 base at V and 6 bases at J, with 7 bases in the middle. CDR3 size: 14 residues. CDR3 residues: CASSQGGPNSPLHF. The CDR3 coding sequence is TGCGCCAGCAGCCAAGGCGGCCCTAATTCACCCCTCCACTTT.

The rearrangement joins TRBV6-5 to TRBJ2-7, with 7 bases identical to TRBD2. The CDR3 loop spans 14 amino acids. Germline assignment: CDR1 MNHEY and CDR2 SVGAGI. V dropped 5 bases and J dropped 2; count of bases not matched to a gene: 6. The CDR3 reads CASSPSSGPYEQYF. The CDR3 DNA sequence: TGTGCCAGCAGTCCCTCTAGCGGACCCTACGAGCAGTACTTC.

This clone was seen a single time. The chain couples TRBV15 to TRBJ2-3, with a possible D match to TRBD2 (7 bases). The CDR3 runs 12 residues. V dropped 3 bases and J dropped 13 bases, with 14 bases sitting between them. Germline CDR1 and CDR2: LNHNV and YYDKDF (reference sequence). CDR3 nucleotide sequence: TGTGCCACCAGCAGGTCGTGGGAGGGGGAGTATTTT. Translation: CATSRSWEGEYF. Variable domain in full (rest from reference TRBV15 and TRBJ2-3): DAMVIQNPRYQVTQFGKPVTLSCSQTLNHNVMYWYQQKSSQAPKLLFHYYDKDFNNEADTPDNFQSRRPNTSFCFLDIRSPGLGDTAMYLCATSRSWEGEYFGPGTRLTVL.

This rearrangement joins TRBV6-5 to TRBJ2-7, with a weak D call TRBD2 (5 bases). The CDR3 runs to 11 residues. Germline CDR1 reads MNHEY; CDR2 reads SVGAGI. Trimming shortened V by 9 bases and J by 6 bases, and 12 bases separated the two germline ends. The CDR3 region is CASKLASEQYF. CDR3 coding DNA: TGTGCCAGTAAGCTAGCTTCCGAGCAGTACTTC.

This chain links TRBV29-1 with TRBJ1-1, with D uncertain. Deletions cut 5 bases from V and 0 bases from J, with 19 bases between. The CDR3 has 16 amino acids. CDR1 and CDR2 from the germline V gene are SQVTM and ANQGSEA. The CDR3 bases are TGCAGCGTTACTCCACGCATGAAACGAATGAACACTGAAGCTTTCTTT. Its translation: CSVTPRMKRMNTEAFF.

V usage is TRBV29-1 and J usage is TRBJ1-5; D ambiguous. CDR1 and CDR2 (germline): SQVTM, ANQGSEA. V lost 3 bases, J lost 3 bases, and 9 bases lay in between. This CDR3 has 13 amino acids. The CDR3 nucleotides read TGCAGCGTTGAGGAGGGAAACAATCAGCCCCAGCATTTT. As protein: CSVEEGNNQPQHF.

The V and J genes are TRBV5-6 and TRBJ2-5, with TRBD1 as a possible D gene (7 bases). Trimming stripped 1 base from V and 4 bases from J, with 17 bases between. This CDR3 comprises 16 residues. Germline V gene sequence: CDR1 SGHDT, CDR2 YYEEEE. This CDR3 reads CASSLIPTGRLETQYF. CDR3 nucleotides: TGTGCCAGCAGCTTGATTCCGACAGGGAGGTTAGAGACCCAGTACTTC.

As DNA, the CDR3 is TGTGCCAGCAGCCAATCCACAGGGGGCGCGGGCTACACCTTC. It encodes CASSQSTGGAGYTF. The gene calls are TRBV3-1 (or the pseudogene TRBV3-2) and TRBJ1-2, with 9 bases aligning to TRBD1. Per germline, CDR1 LGHDT and CDR2 YNNKEL (reference sequence). The junction had 6 bases not matched to a gene; V was cut back by 2 bases and J by 8 bases. CDR3 length equals 14 residues.

This rearrangement joins TRBV6-2 or TRBV6-3 to TRBJ1-5; perhaps TRBD1 as D (5 bases). CDR1 and CDR2 from the germline V gene are MNHEY and SVGEGT. Deletions cut 6 bases from V and 4 bases from J, with 16 bases between. There are 15 residues in the CDR3. As DNA, the CDR3 is TGTGCCAGCAGCTCTACCATCCAGGGAAATCAGCCCCAGCATTTT. Translating it yields CASSSTIQGNQPQHF.